This is a list of T cell receptor beta chains from one sample in a study of blood T cells in healthy people across ages. TCRdb reanalysed the 5' RACE reads using MiXCR and keeps one entry per CDR3 protein. The table records around 1,100,000 distinct CDR3 sequences, around two fifths of them present only once. Sequencing was performed on blood. The receptors originated from a man in his late teens or twenties in good health. Both conserved end residues are part of each CDR3. D genes are given only for firm matches. A clone size is listed for some rows: how often the clone was seen (once, few, many), or a class if it is expanded.

cdr3_aa	cdr3_nt	clone_size	d_call	v_call	j_call
CASSDPADHYNEQFF	TGTGCCAGCAGTGACCCAGCGGACCACTACAATGAGCAGTTCTTC	-	-	TRBV25-1	TRBJ2-1
CSARDKPGFGYTF	TGCAGTGCTAGAGATAAGCCAGGGTTCGGCTACACCTTC	-	-	TRBV20-1	TRBJ1-2
CASSWGQKMGYTF	TGTGCCAGCAGTTGGGGACAGAAGATGGGCTACACCTTC	-	TRBD1	TRBV28	TRBJ1-2
CSARRSGGSTEAFF	TGCAGTGCTAGACGGTCAGGGGGCTCCACTGAAGCTTTCTTT	once	TRBD1	TRBV20-1	TRBJ1-1
CASSLSMGVSAYEQYF	TGTGCCAGTAGCTTGAGTATGGGGGTTTCGGCCTACGAGCAGTACTTC	-	-	TRBV5-5	TRBJ2-7
CATSRSRADTQYF	TGTGCCACCAGCAGAAGTCGGGCAGATACGCAGTATTTT	-	-	TRBV15	TRBJ2-3
CASSQDPGPSYGYTF	TGTGCCAGCAGCCAAGACCCAGGGCCATCCTATGGCTACACCTTC	once	-	TRBV3-1	TRBJ1-2
CSARVGEGWDTEAFF	TGCAGTGCTCGTGTAGGGGAGGGGTGGGACACTGAAGCTTTCTTT	-	-	TRBV20-1	TRBJ1-1
CASSSRQENQPQHF	TGTGCCAGCAGCTCTCGACAAGAGAATCAGCCCCAGCATTTT	few	-	TRBV7-2	TRBJ1-5
CASSLDQTLSSYNEQFF	TGTGCCAGCAGCTTAGATCAGACCCTGAGCTCCTACAATGAGCAGTTCTTC	-	-	TRBV11-2	TRBJ2-1
CAPAGENTGAFF	TGTGCCCCAGCCGGGGAAAACACTGGAGCTTTCTTT	-	-	TRBV2	TRBJ1-1
CASSSSQGGYTF	TGTGCCAGCAGCTCATCACAGGGGGGCTACACCTTC	-	TRBD1	TRBV7-2	TRBJ1-2
CVSRRRGRANYGYTF	TGTGTCAGCAGGCGAAGGGGGCGGGCTAACTATGGCTACACCTTC	-	TRBD1	TRBV13	TRBJ1-2
CASSVGLGQGRTGELFF	TGTGCCAGTAGCGTAGGATTAGGACAGGGGAGGACCGGGGAGCTGTTTTTT	-	TRBD1	TRBV9	TRBJ2-2
CASSFPETTGSYEQYF	TGTGCCAGCAGTTTCCCCGAGACAACAGGCTCCTACGAGCAGTACTTC	-	-	TRBV12-3/TRBV12-4	TRBJ2-7
CSADSTDTQYF	TGCAGTGCTGATAGCACAGATACGCAGTATTTT	-	-	TRBV20-1	TRBJ2-3
CATSDKRLGSNQPQHF	TGTGCCACCAGTGACAAAAGGCTGGGAAGCAATCAGCCCCAGCATTTT	-	-	TRBV24-1	TRBJ1-5
CASSFTGGKTDTQYF	TGCGCCAGCAGCTTTACAGGGGGCAAGACAGATACGCAGTATTTT	-	TRBD1	TRBV5-1	TRBJ2-3
CASSSGLVADTQYF	TGTGCCAGCAGTTCGGGACTAGTGGCAGATACGCAGTATTTT	-	TRBD2	TRBV7-9	TRBJ2-3
CASSFVGDTGELFF	TGTGCCAGCAGTTTTGTTGGGGACACCGGGGAGCTGTTTTTT	-	-	TRBV12-3/TRBV12-4	TRBJ2-2
CASSLGTVEQYF	TGTGCCAGCAGTCTCGGGACGGTTGAGCAGTACTTC	-	-	TRBV12-3/TRBV12-4	TRBJ2-5
CASSLWAGNSNQPQHF	TGTGCCAGCAGTTTATGGGCGGGGAATAGCAATCAGCCCCAGCATTTT	few	-	TRBV28	TRBJ1-5
CASSQLVGGTEAFF	TGCGCCAGCAGCCAACTTGTAGGGGGCACTGAAGCTTTCTTT	few	-	TRBV4-1	TRBJ1-1
CASSPWEGMNTGELFF	TGTGCCAGCAGCCCGTGGGAAGGGATGAACACCGGGGAGCTGTTTTTT	-	-	TRBV7-9	TRBJ2-2
CASSFTTLTNNEQFF	TGTGCCAGCAGTTTTACGACTTTAACCAACAATGAGCAGTTCTTC	few	-	TRBV27	TRBJ2-1
CASSLADSGTHDGYTF	TGCGCCAGCAGCCTCGCAGATTCCGGGACACACGACGGTTACACCTTC	-	-	TRBV5-1	TRBJ1-2
CASSPLGLLKADPYNEQFF	TGTGCCAGCAGCCCACTGGGCCTGTTAAAAGCCGACCCATACAATGAGCAGTTCTTC	few	-	TRBV9	TRBJ2-1
CASAPNTPALAKNIQYF	TGTGCCAGCGCTCCGAACACACCAGCTCTAGCCAAAAACATTCAGTACTTC	few	-	TRBV28	TRBJ2-4
CASSLTGSPNEKLFF	TGCGCCAGCAGCCTTACAGGGTCACCTAATGAAAAACTGTTTTTT	few	-	TRBV5-1	TRBJ1-4
CASSLAHGEKLFF	TGTGCCAGCAGCCTGGCTCATGGGGAAAAACTGTTTTTT	-	-	TRBV7-3	TRBJ1-4
CASRSQLPGQDYNEQFF	TGTGCCAGCAGGTCCCAACTTCCGGGACAGGACTACAATGAGCAGTTCTTC	-	TRBD1	TRBV3-1	TRBJ2-1
CASSIGISGDTQYF	TGCGCCAGCAGCATAGGGATATCTGGAGATACGCAGTATTTT	-	-	TRBV5-1	TRBJ2-3
CSASVSSYNEQFF	TGCAGTGCTAGCGTCTCCTCCTACAATGAGCAGTTCTTC	-	-	TRBV20-1	TRBJ2-1
CASNSLSYNEQFF	TGTGCCAGCAACTCACTCTCCTACAATGAGCAGTTCTTC	few	-	TRBV6-2/TRBV6-3	TRBJ2-1
CASTPTGSRSPLHF	TGTGCCAGCACCCCGACGGGTTCCCGCTCACCCCTCCACTTT	-	-	TRBV12-3/TRBV12-4	TRBJ1-6
CSARSSGGAGDTQYF	TGCAGTGCTAGATCTAGCGGGGGGGCAGGAGATACGCAGTATTTT	-	TRBD2	TRBV20-1	TRBJ2-3
CSAPLGVANYGYTF	TGCAGTGCCCCCTTAGGCGTTGCTAACTATGGCTACACCTTC	-	-	TRBV20-1	TRBJ1-2
CAITRGQGGRDTEAFF	TGTGCCATCACCAGAGGACAGGGAGGTCGGGACACTGAAGCTTTCTTT	-	TRBD1	TRBV10-3	TRBJ1-1
CASSLTVGSDGYTF	TGTGCCAGCAGCCTGACAGTGGGGAGCGATGGCTACACCTTC	many	-	TRBV7-2	TRBJ1-2
CASSYSTGRVRSNEKLFF	TGTGCCAGCAGTTACTCGACCGGCAGGGTGAGGTCTAATGAAAAACTGTTTTTT	few	-	TRBV6-2/TRBV6-3	TRBJ1-4
CATSSPRTGAKNIQYF	TGTGCCACCAGCAGTCCGAGGACCGGGGCCAAAAACATTCAGTACTTC	-	-	TRBV15	TRBJ2-4
CASSVEGRHEDNEQYF	TGTGCCAGCAGCGTAGAAGGCAGACACGAGGACAATGAGCAGTACTTC	-	-	TRBV9	TRBJ2-7